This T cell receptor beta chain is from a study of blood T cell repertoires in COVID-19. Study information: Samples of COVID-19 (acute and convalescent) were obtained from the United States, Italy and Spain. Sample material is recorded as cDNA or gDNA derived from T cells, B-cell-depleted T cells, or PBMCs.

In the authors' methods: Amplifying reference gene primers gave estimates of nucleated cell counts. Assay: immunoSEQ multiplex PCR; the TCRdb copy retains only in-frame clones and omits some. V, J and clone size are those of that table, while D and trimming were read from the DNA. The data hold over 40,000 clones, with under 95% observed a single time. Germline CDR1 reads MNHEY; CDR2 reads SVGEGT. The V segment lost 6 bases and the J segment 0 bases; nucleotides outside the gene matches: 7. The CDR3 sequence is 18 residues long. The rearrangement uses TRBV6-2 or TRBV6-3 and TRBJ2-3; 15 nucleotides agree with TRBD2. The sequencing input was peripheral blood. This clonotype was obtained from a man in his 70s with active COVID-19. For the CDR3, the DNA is TGTGCCAGCAGCTGGACTAGCGGGGGGGCTACTAGCACAGATACGCAGTATTTT. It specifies CASSWTSGGATSTDTQYF.